This record looks at one TCR beta chain sequence and its context. Libraries were prepared by immunoSEQ multiplex PCR; TCRdb keeps only in-frame clonotypes and omits some of them. The sample has around 220,000 clones, 88% seen once. This entry belongs to a study of blood T cell repertoires in COVID-19. Sequencing was carried out using peripheral blood. The TCR originated in a man younger than 35 with active or convalescent COVID-19.

The CDR3 DNA reads TGTGCCAGCAGCTCAGTCGACAGGGGGCCCGAGCAGTACTTC. Encoded protein: CASSSVDRGPEQYF. V and J are TRBV6-5 and TRBJ2-7; 10 bases match TRBD1. After removal of 6 bases from V and 6 bases from J, the junction contained 8 bases not matched to a gene. CDR1 is MNHEY, CDR2 SVGAGI, per germline. The CDR3 totals 14 residues.